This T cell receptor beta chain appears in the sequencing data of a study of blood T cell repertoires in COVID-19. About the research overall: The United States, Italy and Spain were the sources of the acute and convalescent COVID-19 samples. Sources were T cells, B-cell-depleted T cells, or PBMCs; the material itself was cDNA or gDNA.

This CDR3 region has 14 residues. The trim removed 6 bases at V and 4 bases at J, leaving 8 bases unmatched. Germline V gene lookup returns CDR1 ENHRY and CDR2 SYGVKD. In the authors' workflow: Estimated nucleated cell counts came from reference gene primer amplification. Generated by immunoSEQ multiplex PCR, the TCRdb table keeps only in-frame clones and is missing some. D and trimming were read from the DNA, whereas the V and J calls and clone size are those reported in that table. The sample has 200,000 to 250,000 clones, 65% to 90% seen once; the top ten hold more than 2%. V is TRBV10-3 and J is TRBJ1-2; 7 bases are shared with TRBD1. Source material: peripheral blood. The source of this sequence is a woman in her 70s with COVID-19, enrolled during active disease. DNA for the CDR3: TGTGCCATCAGCGACACCGGGACAGCCTATGGCTACACCTTC. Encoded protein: CAISDTGTAYGYTF.